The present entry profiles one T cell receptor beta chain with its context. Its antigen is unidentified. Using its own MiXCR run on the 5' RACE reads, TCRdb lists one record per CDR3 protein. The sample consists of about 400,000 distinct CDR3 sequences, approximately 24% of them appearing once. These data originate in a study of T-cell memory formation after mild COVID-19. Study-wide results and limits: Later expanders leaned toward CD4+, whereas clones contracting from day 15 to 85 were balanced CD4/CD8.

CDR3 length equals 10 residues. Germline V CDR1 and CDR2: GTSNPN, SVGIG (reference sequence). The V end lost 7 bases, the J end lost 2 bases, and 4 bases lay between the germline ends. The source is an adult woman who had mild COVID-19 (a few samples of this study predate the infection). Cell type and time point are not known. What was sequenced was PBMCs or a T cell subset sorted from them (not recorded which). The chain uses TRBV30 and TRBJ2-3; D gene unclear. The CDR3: CAFNTDTQYF. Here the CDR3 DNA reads TGTGCCTTTAACACAGATACGCAGTATTTT.